This T cell receptor beta chain came from a study of shared clonotypes between healthy human individuals. Details on this clone: A read error likely explains this, since a far larger clone differs by one base.

Repertoires were generated with immunoSEQ multiplex PCR, while TCRdb's copy carries only in-frame clones and drops some. The repertoire holds over a million clones, with about 80% as singletons. This CDR3 contains 10 residues. CDR1 is DFQATT and CDR2 is SNEGSKA in the germline V gene (reference sequence). Trimming cost V 3 bases and J 9 bases, with 6 bases left between them. J is TRBJ2-1 and V is TRBV20-1, with D hard to call. Sequencing used memory CD4+ T cells from PBMCs. Subset reported: CD45RA-negative fraction. This receptor was taken from a man aged 18 to 35 in good health. Some clones in this sample may be carry-over from other donors' samples. CDR3 coding DNA: TGCAGTGCTAGCCCCAGTGAGCAGTTCTTC. This gives the protein CSASPSEQFF.